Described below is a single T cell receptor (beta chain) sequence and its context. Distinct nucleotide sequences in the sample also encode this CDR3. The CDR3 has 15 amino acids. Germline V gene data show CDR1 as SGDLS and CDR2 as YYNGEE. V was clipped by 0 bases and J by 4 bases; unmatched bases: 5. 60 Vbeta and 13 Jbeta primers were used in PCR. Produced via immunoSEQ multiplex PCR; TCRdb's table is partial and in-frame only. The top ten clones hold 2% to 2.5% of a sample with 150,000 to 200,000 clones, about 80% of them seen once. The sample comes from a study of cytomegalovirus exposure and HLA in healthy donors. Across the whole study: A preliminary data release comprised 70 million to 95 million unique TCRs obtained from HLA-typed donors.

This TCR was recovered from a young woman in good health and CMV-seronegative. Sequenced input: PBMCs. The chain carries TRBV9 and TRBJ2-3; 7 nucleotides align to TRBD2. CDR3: CASSVAGGSPDTQYF. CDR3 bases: TGTGCCAGCAGCGTAGCGGGAGGTTCCCCAGATACGCAGTATTTT.